Each of the 13 T cell receptor beta chains below was sequenced from the same sample in a study of T-cell reconstitution after alpha-beta-depleted transplantation in children. Unique molecular identifiers were used to barcode this TCRbeta library. TCRdb analysed the PCR reads with MiXCR anew, one entry per CDR3 protein. In the table there are 240,000 or so distinct CDR3 sequences, around 13% of which are singletons. Specimen: PBMCs from the stem cell graft donor, collected from the stem cell graft. The source of these receptors is a human donor who donated a stem cell graft to a child with acute lymphoblastic leukemia.

This clonotype has at least ten counts. The chain has TRBV6-2 or TRBV6-3 and TRBJ1-5; no clear D. This CDR3 region has 13 residues. The germline gives CDR1 MNHEY, CDR2 SVGEGT. The germline V and J ends were trimmed by 5 bases and 4 bases, with 9 bases remaining between them. In DNA, the CDR3 is TGTGCCAGCAGTCGGAGGGAGAATCAGCCCCAGCATTTT. Translation: CASSRRENQPQHF.

This clonotype was seen at least ten times. The V gene is TRBV7-2, the J gene TRBJ2-3; maybe TRBD1 (5 bases). CDR3 size: 13 residues. Germline CDR1 reads SGHTA; CDR2 reads FQGNSA. V was shortened by 9 bases and J by 3 bases, with 13 bases between the two germline ends. This CDR3 reads CASVGASTDTQYF. The CDR3 coding sequence is TGTGCCAGTGTAGGGGCCTCGACAGATACGCAGTATTTT.

In this sample, this clonotype turned up a few times. The V and J genes are TRBV6-4 and TRBJ1-4, with 8 bases lining up with TRBD1. Germline CDR1 and CDR2: MRHNA and SNTAGT. The CDR3 has 15 amino acids. V shed 4 bases, J shed 8 bases, and the junction held 9 bases outside the gene matches. The CDR3 nucleotides are TGTGCCAGCAGTGCTCGTCCCGGGACAGGAGAAAAACTGTTTTTT. Its translation is CASSARPGTGEKLFF.

This clonotype was detected ten times or more. V gene TRBV7-9 combines with J gene TRBJ2-7; possible D gene TRBD1, 6 bases. Trimming cost V 5 bases and J 6 bases, with 11 bases left between them. This CDR3 region has 12 residues. CDR1 is SEHNR, CDR2 FQNEAQ, per germline (reference sequence). CDR3 in DNA: TGTGCCAGCAGCCACCTAGGGGGCGAGCAGTACTTC. Its protein is CASSHLGGEQYF.

This clonotype occurred many times. V and J are TRBV5-6 and TRBJ2-3, with 10 bases fitting TRBD2. The trim removed 1 base at V and 3 bases at J, leaving 14 bases unmatched. This CDR3 region has 19 residues. Germline V CDR1 and CDR2: SGHDT, YYEEEE. The CDR3: CASSLSGTSDPEGTDTQYF. The CDR3 bases are TGTGCCAGCAGCTTGTCCGGGACTAGCGACCCGGAAGGGACAGATACGCAGTATTTT. The entire variable domain, with the rest obtained from reference TRBV5-6 and TRBJ2-3, is as follows: DAGVTQSPTHLIKTRGQQVTLRCSPKSGHDTVSWYQQALGQGPQFIFQYYEEEERQRGNFPDRFSGHQFPNYSSELNVNALLLGDSALYLCASSLSGTSDPEGTDTQYFGPGTRLTVL.

This clonotype occurred many times. The chain couples TRBV7-2 to TRBJ1-4, with D unclear. The CDR3 sequence is 13 residues long. Germline V gives CDR1 SGHTA, CDR2 FQGNSA. Trimming removed 0 bases at V and 6 bases at J, with 5 bases between. The CDR3 is CASSLAPYEKLFF. CDR3 nucleotide sequence: TGTGCCAGCAGCTTAGCCCCTTATGAAAAACTGTTTTTT.

The genes are TRBV28 and TRBJ1-2, with 10 bases lining up with TRBD1. Germline V gives CDR1 MDHEN, CDR2 SYDVKM. J gave up 1 base and V 5 bases, and 1 base lay outside the gene matches. This CDR3 contains 14 residues. The CDR3 reads CASSRTGGNYGYTF. The CDR3 bases are TGTGCCAGCAGTCGGACAGGGGGTAACTATGGCTACACCTTC.

This clonotype showed up many times. The V and J genes are TRBV12-3 or TRBV12-4 and TRBJ2-3; D gene uncertain. The V end lost 4 bases, the J end lost 11 bases, and 10 bases lay between the germline ends. This CDR3 has 11 amino acids. CDR3 protein: CASSWARLQYF. CDR3 sequence (DNA): TGTGCCAGCAGTTGGGCAAGACTGCAGTATTTT.

Ten or more counts support this clonotype. One end of the junction does not line up with germline, which may come from a read error. The chain uses TRBV5-1 and TRBJ2-1; D call uncertain. Germline assignment: CDR1 SGHRS and CDR2 YFSETQ. This CDR3 region has 15 residues. As DNA, the CDR3 is TGCGCCAGCAGGTTGGGCCGTATACTTCCCAGCGAGCAGTTCTTC. It specifies CASRLGRILPSEQFF.

This clonotype was seen a few times. The chain combines TRBV11-2 with TRBJ2-2, with TRBD1 matching 8 bases. This CDR3 contains 14 residues. Germline V gene data show CDR1 as SGHAT and CDR2 as FQNNGV. V lost 5 bases and J lost 4; bases outside the gene matches: 3. DNA for the CDR3: TGTGCCAGCAGCCTGGGACAGGTCACCGGGGAGCTGTTTTTT. Translating it yields CASSLGQVTGELFF.

This clonotype has at least ten counts. V is TRBV4-3 and J is TRBJ1-1, with D tentatively TRBD1 (6 bases). The V end was cut by 3 bases, the J end by 1 base, with 9 bases between. The CDR3 is 14 amino acids. Germline V gene sequence: CDR1 LGHNA, CDR2 YSLEER. The CDR3 DNA reads as TGCGCCAGCAGCCAGACACAGGGGAACACTGAAGCTTTCTTT. Translated: CASSQTQGNTEAFF.

The rearrangement links TRBV20-1 to TRBJ2-2; TRBD1 agrees at 9 bases. This CDR3 is 14 amino acids long. CDR1 is DFQATT and CDR2 is SNEGSKA in the germline V gene (reference sequence). V dropped 6 bases and J dropped 4; count of bases not matched to a gene: 6. The CDR3 sequence is CSAAGTGTTGELFF. CDR3 nucleotide sequence: TGCAGTGCCGCCGGGACAGGGACCACCGGGGAGCTGTTTTTT.

This clonotype was recorded many times. Germline and junction disagree at one end, which may indicate a read error. This chain joins TRBV20-1 and TRBJ1-1; D uncertain. Per the germline V gene, CDR1 is DFQATT and CDR2 is SNEGSKA (reference sequence). This CDR3 comprises 15 residues. CDR3 region: CSAARRAGMNTEAFF. The CDR3 bases are TGCAGTGCTGCCCGGCGAGCGGGGATGAATACTGAAGCTTTCTTT.